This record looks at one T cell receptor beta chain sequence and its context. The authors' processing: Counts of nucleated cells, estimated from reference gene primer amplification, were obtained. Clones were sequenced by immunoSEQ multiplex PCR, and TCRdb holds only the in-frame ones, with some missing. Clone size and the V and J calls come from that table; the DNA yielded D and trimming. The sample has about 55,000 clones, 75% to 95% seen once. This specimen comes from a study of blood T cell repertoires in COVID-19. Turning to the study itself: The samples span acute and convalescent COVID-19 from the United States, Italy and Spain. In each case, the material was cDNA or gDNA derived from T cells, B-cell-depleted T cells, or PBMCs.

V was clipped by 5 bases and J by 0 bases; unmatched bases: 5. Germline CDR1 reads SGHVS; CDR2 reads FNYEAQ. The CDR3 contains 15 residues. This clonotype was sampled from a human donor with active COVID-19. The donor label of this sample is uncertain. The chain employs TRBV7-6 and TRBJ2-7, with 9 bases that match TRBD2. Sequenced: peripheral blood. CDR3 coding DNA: TGTGCCAGCAGCCCAGGACTAGCGAGCTCCTACGAGCAGTACGTC. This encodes CASSPGLASSYEQYV.